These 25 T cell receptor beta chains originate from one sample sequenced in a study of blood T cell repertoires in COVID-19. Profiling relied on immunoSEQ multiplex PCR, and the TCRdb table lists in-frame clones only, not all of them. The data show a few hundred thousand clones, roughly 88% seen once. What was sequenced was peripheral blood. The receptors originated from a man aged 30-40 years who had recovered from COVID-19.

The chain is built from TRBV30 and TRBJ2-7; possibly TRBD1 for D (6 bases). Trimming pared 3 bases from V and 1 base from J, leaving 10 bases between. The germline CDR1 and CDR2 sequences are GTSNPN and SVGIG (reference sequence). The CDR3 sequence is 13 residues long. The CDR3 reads CAWRLGTSYEQYF. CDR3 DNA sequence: TGTGCCTGGAGGCTCGGGACATCCTACGAGCAGTACTTC. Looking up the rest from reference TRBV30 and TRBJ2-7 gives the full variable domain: SQTIHQWPATLVQPVGSPLSLECTVEGTSNPNLYWYRQAAGRGLQLLFYSVGIGQISSEVPQNLSASRPQDRQFILSSKKLLLSDSGFYLCAWRLGTSYEQYFGPGTRLTVT.

The CDR3 loop reads CASSPVGGDTDTQYF. The DNA for the CDR3 is TGTGCCAGCAGCCCGGTAGGGGGGGACACAGATACGCAGTATTTT. The chain joins TRBV11-1 to TRBJ2-3; possibly TRBD2 for D (7 bases). The CDR3 runs to 15 residues. Between the trimmed V and J ends, which lost 5 bases and 2 bases, there was a span of 14 bases. From germline, CDR1 is SGHAT and CDR2 FQDESV (reference sequence).

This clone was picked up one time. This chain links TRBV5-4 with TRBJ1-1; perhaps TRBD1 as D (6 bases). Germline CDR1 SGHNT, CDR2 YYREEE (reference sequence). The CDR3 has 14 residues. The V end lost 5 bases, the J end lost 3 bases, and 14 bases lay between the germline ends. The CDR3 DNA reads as TGTGCCAGCAGTTCGAGGGGGAAGTACACTGAAGCTTTCTTT. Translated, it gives CASSSRGKYTEAFF. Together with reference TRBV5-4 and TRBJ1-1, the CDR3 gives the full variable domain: ETGVTQSPTHLIKTRGQQVTLRCSSQSGHNTVSWYQQALGQGPQFIFQYYREEENGRGNFPPRFSGLQFPNYSSELNVNALELDDSALYLCASSSRGKYTEAFFGQGTRLTVV.

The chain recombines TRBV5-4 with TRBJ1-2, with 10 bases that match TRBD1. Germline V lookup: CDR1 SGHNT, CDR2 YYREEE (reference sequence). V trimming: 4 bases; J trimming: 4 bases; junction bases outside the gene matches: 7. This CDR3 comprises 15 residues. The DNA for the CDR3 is TGTGCCAGCAGCCCGCCCGGGACAGGGGTCTATGGCTACACCTTC. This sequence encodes CASSPPGTGVYGYTF.

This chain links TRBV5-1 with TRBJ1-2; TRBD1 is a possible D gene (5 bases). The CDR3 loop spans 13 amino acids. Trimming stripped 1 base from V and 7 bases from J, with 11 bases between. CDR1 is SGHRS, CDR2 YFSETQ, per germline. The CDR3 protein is CASSLTSGGGYTF. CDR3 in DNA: TGCGCCAGCAGCTTGACGTCGGGGGGTGGCTACACCTTC.

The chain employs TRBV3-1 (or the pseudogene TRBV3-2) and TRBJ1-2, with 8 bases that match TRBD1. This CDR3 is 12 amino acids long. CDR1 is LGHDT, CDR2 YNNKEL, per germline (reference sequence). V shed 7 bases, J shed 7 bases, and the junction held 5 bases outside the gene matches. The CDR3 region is CASTQGTGGYTF. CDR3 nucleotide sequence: TGTGCCAGCACACAGGGGACAGGTGGCTACACCTTC.

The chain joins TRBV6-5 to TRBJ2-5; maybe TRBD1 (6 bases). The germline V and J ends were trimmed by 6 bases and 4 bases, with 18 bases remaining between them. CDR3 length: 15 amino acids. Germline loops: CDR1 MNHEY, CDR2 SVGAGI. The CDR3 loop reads CASRSTGPPRETQYF. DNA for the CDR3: TGTGCCAGCAGATCGACAGGACCTCCCCGAGAGACCCAGTACTTC.

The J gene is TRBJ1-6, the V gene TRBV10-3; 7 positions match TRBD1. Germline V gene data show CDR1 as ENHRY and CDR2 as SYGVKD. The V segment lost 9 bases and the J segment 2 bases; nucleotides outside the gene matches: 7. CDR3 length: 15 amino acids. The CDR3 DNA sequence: TGTGCCATTTCAAAGGGGGCCCCCTATAATTCACCCCTCCACTTT. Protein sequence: CAISKGAPYNSPLHF.

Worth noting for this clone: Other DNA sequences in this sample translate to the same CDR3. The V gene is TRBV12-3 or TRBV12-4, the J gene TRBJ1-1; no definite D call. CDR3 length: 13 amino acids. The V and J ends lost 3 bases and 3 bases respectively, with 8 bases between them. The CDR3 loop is CASSFSGDTEAFF. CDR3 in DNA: TGTGCCAGCAGTTTCAGCGGGGACACTGAAGCTTTCTTT.

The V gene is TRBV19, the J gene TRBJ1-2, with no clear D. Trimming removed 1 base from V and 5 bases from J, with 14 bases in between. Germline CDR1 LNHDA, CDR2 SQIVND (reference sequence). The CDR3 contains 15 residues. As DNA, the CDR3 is TGTGCCAGTAGTATAGCGGCAGGTGGCCGATATGGCTACACCTTC. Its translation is CASSIAAGGRYGYTF.

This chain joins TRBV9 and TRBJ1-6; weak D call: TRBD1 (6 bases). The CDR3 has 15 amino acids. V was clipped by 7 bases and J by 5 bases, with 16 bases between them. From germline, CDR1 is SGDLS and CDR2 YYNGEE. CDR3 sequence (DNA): TGTGCCAGCGGAAAACAGGGCTCGGATAATTCACCCCTCCACTTT. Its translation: CASGKQGSDNSPLHF.

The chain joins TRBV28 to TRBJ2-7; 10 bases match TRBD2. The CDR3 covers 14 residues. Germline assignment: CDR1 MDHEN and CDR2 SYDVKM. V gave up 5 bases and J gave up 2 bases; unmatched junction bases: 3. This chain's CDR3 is CASSRTSGAYEQYF. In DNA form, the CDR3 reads TGTGCCAGCAGTCGGACTAGCGGAGCCTACGAGCAGTACTTC.

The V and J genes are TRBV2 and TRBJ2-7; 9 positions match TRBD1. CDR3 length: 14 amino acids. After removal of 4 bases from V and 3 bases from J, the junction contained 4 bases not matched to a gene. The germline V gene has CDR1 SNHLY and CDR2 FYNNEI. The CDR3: CASSAGTGSYEQYF. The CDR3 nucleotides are TGTGCCAGCAGTGCTGGGACAGGGAGCTACGAGCAGTACTTC.

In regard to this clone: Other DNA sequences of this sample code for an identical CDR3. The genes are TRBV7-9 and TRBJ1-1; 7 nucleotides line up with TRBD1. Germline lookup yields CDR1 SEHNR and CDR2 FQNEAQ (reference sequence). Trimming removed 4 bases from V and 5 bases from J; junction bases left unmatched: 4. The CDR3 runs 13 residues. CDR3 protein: CASSSPGGTEAFF. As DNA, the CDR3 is TGTGCCAGCAGCTCCCCAGGGGGTACTGAAGCTTTCTTT. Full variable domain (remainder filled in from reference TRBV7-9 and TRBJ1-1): DTGVSQNPRHKITKRGQNVTFRCDPISEHNRLYWYRQTLGQGPEFLTYFQNEAQLEKSRLLSDRFSAERPKGSFSTLEIQRTEQGDSAMYLCASSSPGGTEAFFGQGTRLTVV.

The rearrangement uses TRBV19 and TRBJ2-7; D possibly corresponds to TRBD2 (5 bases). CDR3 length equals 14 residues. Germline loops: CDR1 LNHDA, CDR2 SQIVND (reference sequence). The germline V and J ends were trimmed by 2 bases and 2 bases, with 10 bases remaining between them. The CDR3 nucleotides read TGTGCCAGTAGTATACGATCCGGGGCCTACGAGCAGTACTTC. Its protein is CASSIRSGAYEQYF.

CDR3 DNA: TGTGCCAGCAGCCAAGATGAGCCGGGAACGAACTATGGCTACACCTTC. Translation: CASSQDEPGTNYGYTF. The chain has TRBV14 and TRBJ1-2; D not certain. Germline CDR1 is SGHDN and CDR2 is FVKESK. V was clipped by 0 bases and J by 2 bases, with 13 bases between them. The CDR3 is 16 residues long.

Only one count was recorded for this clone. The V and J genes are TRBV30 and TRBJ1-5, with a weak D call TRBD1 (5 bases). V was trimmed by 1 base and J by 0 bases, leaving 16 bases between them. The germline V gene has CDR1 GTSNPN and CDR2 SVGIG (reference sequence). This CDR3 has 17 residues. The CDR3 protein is CAWSAGGGPYSNQPQHF. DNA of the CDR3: TGTGCCTGGAGTGCGGGGGGGGGACCATATAGCAATCAGCCCCAGCATTTT.

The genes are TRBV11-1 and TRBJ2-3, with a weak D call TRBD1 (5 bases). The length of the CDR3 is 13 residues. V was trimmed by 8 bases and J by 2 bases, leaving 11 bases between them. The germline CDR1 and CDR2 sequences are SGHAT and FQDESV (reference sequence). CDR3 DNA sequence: TGTGCCAGCTCGGACAATCCCACAGATACGCAGTATTTT. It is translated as CASSDNPTDTQYF.

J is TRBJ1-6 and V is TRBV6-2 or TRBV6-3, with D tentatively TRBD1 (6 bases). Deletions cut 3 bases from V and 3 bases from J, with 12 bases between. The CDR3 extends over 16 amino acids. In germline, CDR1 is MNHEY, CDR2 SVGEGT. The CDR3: CASSYRGGRYNSPLHF. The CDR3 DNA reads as TGTGCCAGCAGTTATAGGGGGGGCCGCTATAATTCACCCCTCCACTTT.

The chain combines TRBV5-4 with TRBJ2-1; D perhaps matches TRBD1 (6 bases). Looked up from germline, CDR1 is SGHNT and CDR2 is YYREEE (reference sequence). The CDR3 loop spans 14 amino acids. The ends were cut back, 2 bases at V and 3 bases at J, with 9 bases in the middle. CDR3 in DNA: TGTGCCAGCAGCTTACAGGGATACTACAATGAGCAGTTCTTC. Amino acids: CASSLQGYYNEQFF.

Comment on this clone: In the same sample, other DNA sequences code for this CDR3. DNA for the CDR3: TGTGCCATCAGGGGGGGGCAAGCCTACGAGCAGTACTTC. Protein: CAIRGGQAYEQYF. The chain uses TRBV10-3 and TRBJ2-7; a possible D gene is TRBD2 (7 bases). Trimming took 6 bases from V and 2 from J, leaving 11 bases between them. CDR3 length: 13 residues. CDR1 ENHRY and CDR2 SYGVKD come from the germline V gene.

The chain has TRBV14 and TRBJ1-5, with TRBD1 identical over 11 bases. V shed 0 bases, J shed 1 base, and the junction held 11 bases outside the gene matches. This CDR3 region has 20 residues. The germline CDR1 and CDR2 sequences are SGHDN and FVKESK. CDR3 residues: CASSQEVTGQGAMSNQPQHF. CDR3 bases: TGTGCCAGCAGCCAAGAGGTAACAGGACAGGGGGCTATGAGCAATCAGCCCCAGCATTTT.

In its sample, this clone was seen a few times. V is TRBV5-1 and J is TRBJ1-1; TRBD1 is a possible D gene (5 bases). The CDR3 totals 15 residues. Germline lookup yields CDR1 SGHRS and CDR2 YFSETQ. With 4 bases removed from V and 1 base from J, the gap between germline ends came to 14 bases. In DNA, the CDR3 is TGCGCCAGCAGCCGGAAACAGGAGACGAACACTGAAGCTTTCTTT. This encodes CASSRKQETNTEAFF.

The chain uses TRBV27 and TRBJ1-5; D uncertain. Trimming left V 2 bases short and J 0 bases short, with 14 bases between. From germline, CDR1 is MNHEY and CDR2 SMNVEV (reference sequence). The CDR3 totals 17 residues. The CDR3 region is CASSLKAPHYSNQPQHF. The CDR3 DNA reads TGTGCCAGCAGTTTAAAGGCCCCCCACTATAGCAATCAGCCCCAGCATTTT.

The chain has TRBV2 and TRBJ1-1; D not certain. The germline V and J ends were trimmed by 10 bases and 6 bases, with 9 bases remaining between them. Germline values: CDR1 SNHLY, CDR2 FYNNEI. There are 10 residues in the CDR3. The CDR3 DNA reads TGTGCCACCGCGGGTCCTGAAGCTTTCTTT. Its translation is CATAGPEAFF.